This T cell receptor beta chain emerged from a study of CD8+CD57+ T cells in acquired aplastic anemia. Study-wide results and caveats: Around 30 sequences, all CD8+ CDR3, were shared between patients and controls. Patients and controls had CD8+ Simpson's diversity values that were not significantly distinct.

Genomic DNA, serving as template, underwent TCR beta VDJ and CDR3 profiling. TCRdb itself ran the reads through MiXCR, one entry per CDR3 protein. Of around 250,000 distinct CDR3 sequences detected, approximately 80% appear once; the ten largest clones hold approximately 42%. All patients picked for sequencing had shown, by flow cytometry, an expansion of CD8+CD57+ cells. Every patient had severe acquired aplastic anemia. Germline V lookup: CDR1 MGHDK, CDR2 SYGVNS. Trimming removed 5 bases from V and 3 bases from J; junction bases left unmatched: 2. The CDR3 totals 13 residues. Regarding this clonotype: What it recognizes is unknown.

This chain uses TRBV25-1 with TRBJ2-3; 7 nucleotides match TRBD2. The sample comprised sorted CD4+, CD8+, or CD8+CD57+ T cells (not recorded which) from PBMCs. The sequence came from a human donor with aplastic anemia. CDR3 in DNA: TGTGCCAGCAGTTCAGCGGGAACAGATACGCAGTATTTT. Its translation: CASSSAGTDTQYF.